This T cell receptor (beta chain) was identified during a study of blood T cells in healthy people across ages. The CDR3 totals 11 residues. V was cut by 8 bases and J by 2 bases, with 6 bases left in between. Together with a sample-barcoded 5' primer, a J-beta primer mix was included in a second PCR lasting about 6 to 11 cycles. TCRdb re-called the 5' RACE reads through MiXCR, storing one row per CDR3 protein. Among around 1,000,000 distinct CDR3 sequences, 20% to 25% were seen once, and the ten largest hold 0.65% to 0.95%. This clonotype is medium-sized. The data also belong to a second study, concerning T cells of mothers and their children. That source notes: Material was donated by three healthy Caucasian mothers and their six children. Each 15 ul cDNA reaction used roughly 1.6 ug RNA; all RNA was used. No clones detected were persistent microchimeric T cell clones.

This receptor was obtained from a girl aged 2 to 10 in good health. V and J are TRBV12-3 or TRBV12-4 and TRBJ2-5; D is undetermined. Sequenced material: blood. This chain's CDR3 is CASSLQETQYF. CDR3 nucleotide sequence: TGTGCCAGCTCCTTACAAGAGACCCAGTACTTC.